The next 3 T cell receptor beta chains were all read from a single sample in a study of cytomegalovirus exposure and HLA in healthy donors (dated by TCRdb to about 2017). The library was prepared using the immunoSEQ multiplex PCR assay. For the multiplex PCR, a mixture combining 60 forward primers for TCR Vbeta segments and 13 reverse primers for TCR Jbeta segments was used. The clones in this table, taken by TCRdb from immuneACCESS, are in-frame only. Not every clone is retained; where verified, under half of the shortfall comes from an unresolved V gene, and the cause of the rest is unknown. Across this sample there are 200,000 to 250,000 clones, with almost 80% seen only once. The ten biggest clones cover 1.5% to 2% of the sample. The sequencing input was PBMCs. These receptors all come from a man between 18 and 29 years old in good health and CMV-seronegative.

This clone was recorded once. This chain joins TRBV4-3 and TRBJ1-6; D might be TRBD1 (6 bases). Germline assignment: CDR1 LGHNA and CDR2 YSLEER. This CDR3 is 15 amino acids long. V was shortened by 0 bases and J by 9 bases, with 12 bases between the two germline ends. The CDR3 sequence is CASSQESRGSSPLHF. As DNA, the CDR3 is TGCGCCAGCAGCCAAGAATCCAGGGGAAGTTCACCCCTCCACTTT.

The chain employs TRBV9 and TRBJ2-3; 14 positions match TRBD2. The germline V gene encodes CDR1 SGDLS and CDR2 YYNGEE. V shed 3 bases and J 0 bases; nucleotides not matched to a gene: 12. The length of the CDR3 is 20 residues. The CDR3 region has the DNA TGTGCCAGCAGCGGAGTTCCCGGGACTAGCGGGAGTGACAGCACAGATACGCAGTATTTT. Its protein is CASSGVPGTSGSDSTDTQYF.

This rearrangement joins TRBV6-5 to TRBJ1-1; TRBD1 matches 7 bases. The CDR3 loop spans 14 amino acids. With 5 bases clipped from V and 5 bases from J, the junction kept 8 bases outside the gene matches. Germline assignment: CDR1 MNHEY and CDR2 SVGAGI. CDR3 nucleotide sequence: TGTGCCAGCAGTCTCGGGGTACAGGGGACTGAAGCTTTCTTT. It is translated as CASSLGVQGTEAFF.